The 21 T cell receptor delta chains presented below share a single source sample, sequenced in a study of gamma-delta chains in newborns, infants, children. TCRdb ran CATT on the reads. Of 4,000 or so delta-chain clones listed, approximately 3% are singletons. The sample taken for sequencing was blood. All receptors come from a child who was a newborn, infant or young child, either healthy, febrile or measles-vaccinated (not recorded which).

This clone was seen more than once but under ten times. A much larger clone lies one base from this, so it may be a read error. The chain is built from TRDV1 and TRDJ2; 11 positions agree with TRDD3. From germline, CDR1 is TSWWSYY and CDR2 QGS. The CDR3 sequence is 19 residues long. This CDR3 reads CALGKLPLWGIRGTAQLFF. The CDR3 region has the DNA TGTGCTCTTGGGAAACTCCCCCTTTGGGGGATACGGGGGACAGCACAACTCTTCTTT.

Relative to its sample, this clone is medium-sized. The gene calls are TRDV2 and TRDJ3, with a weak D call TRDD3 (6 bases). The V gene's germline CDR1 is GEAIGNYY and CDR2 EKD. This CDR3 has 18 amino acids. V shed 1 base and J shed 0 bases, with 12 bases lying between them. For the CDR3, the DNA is TGTGCCTGTGACACTTTACTGGGCCGCTCCTGGGACACCCGACAGATGTTTTTC. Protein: CACDTLLGRSWDTRQMFF.

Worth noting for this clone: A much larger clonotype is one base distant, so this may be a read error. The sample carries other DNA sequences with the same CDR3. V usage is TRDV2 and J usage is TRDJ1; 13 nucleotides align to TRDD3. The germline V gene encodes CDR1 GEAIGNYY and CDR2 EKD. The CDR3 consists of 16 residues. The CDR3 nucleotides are TGCGCCTGTGACATACTGGGGGATACGTACACCGATAAACTCATCTTT. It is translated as CACDILGDTYTDKLIF.

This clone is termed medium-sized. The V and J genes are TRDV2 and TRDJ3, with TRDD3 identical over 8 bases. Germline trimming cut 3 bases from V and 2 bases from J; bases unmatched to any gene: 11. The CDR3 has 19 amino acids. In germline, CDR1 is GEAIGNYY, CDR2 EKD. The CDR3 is CACDPILGASTWDTRQMFF. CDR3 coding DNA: TGTGCCTGTGACCCTATACTGGGGGCCTCGACCTGGGACACCCGACAGATGTTTTTC.

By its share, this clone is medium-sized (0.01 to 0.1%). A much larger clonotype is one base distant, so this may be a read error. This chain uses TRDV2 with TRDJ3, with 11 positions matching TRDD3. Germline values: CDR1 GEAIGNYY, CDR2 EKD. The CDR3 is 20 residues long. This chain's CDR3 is CACDTVGDTPSSWDARQMFF. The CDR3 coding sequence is TGTGCCTGTGACACCGTGGGGGATACGCCGAGCTCCTGGGACGCCCGACAGATGTTTTTC.

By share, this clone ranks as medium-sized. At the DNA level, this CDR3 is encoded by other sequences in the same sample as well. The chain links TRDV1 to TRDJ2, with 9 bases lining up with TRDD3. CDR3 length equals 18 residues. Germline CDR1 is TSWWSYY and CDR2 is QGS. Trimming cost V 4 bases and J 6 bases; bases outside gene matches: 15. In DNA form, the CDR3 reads TGTGCTCTTGGGGGTCTGGGGCCTAGGCTGGGGGATCCAGCACAACTCTTCTTT. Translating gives CALGGLGPRLGDPAQLFF.

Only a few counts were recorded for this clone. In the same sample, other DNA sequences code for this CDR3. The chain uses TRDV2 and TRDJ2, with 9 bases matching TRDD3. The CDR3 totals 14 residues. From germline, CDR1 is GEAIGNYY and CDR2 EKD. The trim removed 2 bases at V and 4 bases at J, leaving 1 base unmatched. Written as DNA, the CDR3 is TGTGCCTGTGACAGGGGATACGCGACAGCACAACTCTTCTTT. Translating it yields CACDRGYATAQLFF.

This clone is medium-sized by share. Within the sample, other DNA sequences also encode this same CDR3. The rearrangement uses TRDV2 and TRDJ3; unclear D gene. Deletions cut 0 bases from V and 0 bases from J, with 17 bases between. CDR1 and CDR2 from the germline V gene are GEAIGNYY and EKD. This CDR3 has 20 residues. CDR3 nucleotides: TGTGCCTGTGACACCGTTCAGGGTTTTACAAGCTCCTGGGACACCCGACAGATGTTTTTC. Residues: CACDTVQGFTSSWDTRQMFF.

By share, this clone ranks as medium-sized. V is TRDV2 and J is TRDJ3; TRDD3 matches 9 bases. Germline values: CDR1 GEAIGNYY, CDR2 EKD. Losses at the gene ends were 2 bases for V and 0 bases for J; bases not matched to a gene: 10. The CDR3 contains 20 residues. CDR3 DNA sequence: TGTGCCTGTGACAAAGTACTGGGGGAGCCGAGCTCCTGGGACACCCGACAGATGTTTTTC. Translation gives CACDKVLGEPSSWDTRQMFF.

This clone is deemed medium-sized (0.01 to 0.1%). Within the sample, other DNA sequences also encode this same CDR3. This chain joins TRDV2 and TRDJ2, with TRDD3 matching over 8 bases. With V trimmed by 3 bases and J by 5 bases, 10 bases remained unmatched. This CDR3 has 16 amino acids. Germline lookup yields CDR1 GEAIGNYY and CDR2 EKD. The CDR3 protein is CACDPLGIPYTAQLFF. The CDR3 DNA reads TGTGCCTGTGACCCTCTGGGGATACCATATACAGCACAACTCTTCTTT.

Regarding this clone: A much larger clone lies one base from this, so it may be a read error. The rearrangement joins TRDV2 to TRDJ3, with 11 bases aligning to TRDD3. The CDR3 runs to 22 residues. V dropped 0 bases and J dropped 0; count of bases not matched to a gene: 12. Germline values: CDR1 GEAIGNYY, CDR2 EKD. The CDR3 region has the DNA TGTGCCTGTGACACCGGAATGGGGGATACGTTCCCCAGCTCCTGGGACACCCGACAGATGTTTTTC. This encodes CACDTGMGDTFPSSWDTRQMFF.

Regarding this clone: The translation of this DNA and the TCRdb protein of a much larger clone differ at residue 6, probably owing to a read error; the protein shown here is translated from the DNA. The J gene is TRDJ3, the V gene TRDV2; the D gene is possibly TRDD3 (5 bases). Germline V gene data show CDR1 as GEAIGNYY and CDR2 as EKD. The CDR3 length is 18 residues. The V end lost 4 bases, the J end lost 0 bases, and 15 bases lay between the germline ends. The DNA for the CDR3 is TGTGCCTGTGATTTACCGGGGGCAAGCTCCTGGGACACCCGACAGATGTTTTTC. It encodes CACDLPGASSWDTRQMFF.

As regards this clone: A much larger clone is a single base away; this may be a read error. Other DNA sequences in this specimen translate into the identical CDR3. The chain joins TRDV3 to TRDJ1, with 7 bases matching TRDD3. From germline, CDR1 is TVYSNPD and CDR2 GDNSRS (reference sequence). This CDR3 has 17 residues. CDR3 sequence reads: CAFALRWGLQYTDKLIF. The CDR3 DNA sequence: TGTGCCTTCGCCTTACGCTGGGGGTTACAATACACCGATAAACTCATATTT.

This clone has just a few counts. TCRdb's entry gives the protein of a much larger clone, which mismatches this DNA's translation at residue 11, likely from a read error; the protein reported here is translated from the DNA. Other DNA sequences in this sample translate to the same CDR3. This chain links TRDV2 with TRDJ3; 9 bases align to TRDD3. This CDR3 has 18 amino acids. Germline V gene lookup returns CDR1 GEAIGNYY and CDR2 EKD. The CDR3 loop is CACDTYWGSSLDTRQMFF. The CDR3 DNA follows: TGTGCCTGTGACACCTACTGGGGGAGCTCCTTGGACACCCGACAGATGTTTTTC.

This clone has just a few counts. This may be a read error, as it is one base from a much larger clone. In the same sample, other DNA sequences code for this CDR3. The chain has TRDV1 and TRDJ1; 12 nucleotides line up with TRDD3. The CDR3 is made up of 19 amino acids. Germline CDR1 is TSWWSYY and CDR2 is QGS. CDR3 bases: TGTGCTCTTGGGGAACTCCGTTCCTACTGGGGGATACACACAGATAAACTCATCTTT. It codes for CALGELRSYWGIHTDKLIF.

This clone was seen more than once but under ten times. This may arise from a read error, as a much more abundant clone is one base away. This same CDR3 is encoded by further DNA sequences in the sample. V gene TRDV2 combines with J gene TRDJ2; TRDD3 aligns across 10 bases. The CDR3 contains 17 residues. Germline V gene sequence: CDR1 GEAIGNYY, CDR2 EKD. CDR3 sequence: CACDSLGDSRLTAQLFF. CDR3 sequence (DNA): TGTGCCTGTGACTCACTGGGGGATTCTCGGCTGACAGCGCAACTCTTCTTT.

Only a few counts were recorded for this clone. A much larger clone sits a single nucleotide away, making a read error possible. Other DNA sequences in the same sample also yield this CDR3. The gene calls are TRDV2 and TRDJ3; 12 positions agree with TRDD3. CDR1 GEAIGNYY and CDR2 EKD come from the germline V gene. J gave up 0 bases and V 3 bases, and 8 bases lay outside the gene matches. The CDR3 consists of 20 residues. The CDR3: CACDVLGDTPVSWDTRQMFF. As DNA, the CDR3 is TGTGCCTGTGACGTACTGGGGGATACACCGGTCTCCTGGGACACCCGACAGATGTTTTTC.

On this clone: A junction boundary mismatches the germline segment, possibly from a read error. The CDR3 here is CALGELPLQLGIPSIVTAQLFF. The CDR3 region has the DNA TGTGCTCTCGGGGAACTCCCACTACAGCTGGGGATACCCTCTATTGTGACAGCACAACTCTTCTTC. The chain joins TRDV1 to TRDJ2, with 8 positions matching TRDD3. This CDR3 has 22 amino acids. The germline CDR1 and CDR2 sequences are TSWWSYY and QGS.

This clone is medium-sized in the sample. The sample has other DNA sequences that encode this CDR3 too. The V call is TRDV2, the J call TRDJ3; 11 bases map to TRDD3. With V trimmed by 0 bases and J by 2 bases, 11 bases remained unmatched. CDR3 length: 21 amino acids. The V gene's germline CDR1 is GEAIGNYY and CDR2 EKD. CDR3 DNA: TGTGCCTGTGACACCGGGGGACTGGGGGATAGGTCCCCCTGGGACACCCGACAGATGTTTTTC. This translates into CACDTGGLGDRSPWDTRQMFF.

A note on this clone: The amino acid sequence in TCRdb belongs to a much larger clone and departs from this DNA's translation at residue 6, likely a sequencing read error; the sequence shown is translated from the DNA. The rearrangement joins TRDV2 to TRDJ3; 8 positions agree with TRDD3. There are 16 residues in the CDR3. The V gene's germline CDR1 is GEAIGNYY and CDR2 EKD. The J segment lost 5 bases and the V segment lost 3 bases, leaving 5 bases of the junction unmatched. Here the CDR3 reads CACDPMGIRDTRQMFF. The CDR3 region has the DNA TGTGCCTGTGACCCAATGGGGATACGGGACACCCGACAGATGTTTTTC.

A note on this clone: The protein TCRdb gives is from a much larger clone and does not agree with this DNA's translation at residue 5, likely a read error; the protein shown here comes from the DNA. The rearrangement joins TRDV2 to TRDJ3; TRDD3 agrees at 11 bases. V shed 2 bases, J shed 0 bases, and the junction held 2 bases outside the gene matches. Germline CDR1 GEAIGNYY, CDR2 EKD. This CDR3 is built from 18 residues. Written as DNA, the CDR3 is TGTGCCTGTGACAGAACTGGGGGATACTCCTGGGACACCCGACAGATGTTTTTC. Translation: CACDRTGGYSWDTRQMFF.